This T cell receptor (beta chain) was sequenced for a study of T cell repertoires in aging, cancer and after chemotherapy. Study details: Six age groups, ranging from 30 or younger to 70 or older, included the donors. The full dataset contained about 10 million TCR reads. Regarding the study as a whole: In healthy donors, age-related TCR diversity loss mainly reflected lost richness. Across the chemotherapy interval, each cancer cohort showed higher median generation probability, suggesting thymic rebound.

This CDR3 has 13 residues. V was trimmed by 5 bases and J by 7 bases, leaving 12 bases between them. From germline, CDR1 is MNHEY and CDR2 SVGEGT. TCR beta rearrangements were amplified from peripheral blood genomic DNA. A mixed TRB-A/B primer pool amplified rearranged TRB by multiplex touch-down PCR. TCRdb re-derived calls from the multiplex PCR reads in MiXCR, one entry per CDR3 protein. The sample comprises 9,500 to 12,000 distinct CDR3 sequences, roughly 40% of which are singletons, and just over 8% rests with the top ten. Notes on this clonotype: Antigen specificity is unknown.

V usage is TRBV6-2 or TRBV6-3 and J usage is TRBJ1-5; D remains ambiguous. This clonotype originated in a human donor in good health. Source material: blood. The CDR3 sequence is CASSPDAGQPQHF. The DNA of the CDR3 is TGTGCCAGCAGTCCGGACGCGGGGCAGCCCCAGCATTTT.